A single sample gave rise to the 32 T cell receptor beta chains below, sequenced in a study of chemoradiotherapy in HPV16-positive cancers. Profiled with immunoSEQ multiplex PCR; TCRdb holds only in-frame clones, not every one. The sample lists about 8,700 clones; 74% were seen once. The material was obtained from a patient who underwent chemoradiotherapy. These receptors were obtained from a human donor with HPV-associated anogenital cancer.

The table lists this clone with a count of one. V is TRBV19 and J is TRBJ1-2; D is perhaps TRBD1 (6 bases). The CDR3 is 14 residues long. Trimming left V 7 bases short and J 1 base short, with 13 bases between. CDR1 and CDR2 from the germline V gene are LNHDA and SQIVND (reference sequence). The CDR3 is CASTPGHYNYGYTF. CDR3 DNA sequence: TGTGCCAGTACTCCGGGACACTATAACTATGGCTACACCTTC.

The chain joins TRBV11-3 to TRBJ2-3; a weak D match, TRBD1 (8 bases). Trimming left V 5 bases short and J 3 bases short, with 15 bases between. Per the germline V gene, CDR1 is SGHNT and CDR2 is YENEEA. This CDR3 comprises 15 residues. The CDR3 nucleotides read TGTGCCAGCAGCCTCGACAGGGGAGGGACAGATACGCAGTATTTT. Its translation is CASSLDRGGTDTQYF.

The CDR3 sequence: CASSSRGSRGTDTQYF. CDR3 coding DNA: TGTGCCAGTAGCTCGAGGGGGAGTCGAGGCACAGATACGCAGTATTTT. This chain links TRBV19 with TRBJ2-3; weak D call: TRBD1 (6 bases). Trimming took 6 bases from V and 1 from J, leaving 17 bases between them. Germline lookup yields CDR1 LNHDA and CDR2 SQIVND (reference sequence). CDR3 length: 16 residues. The full variable domain, completed using reference TRBV19 and TRBJ2-3, is DGGITQSPKYLFRKEGQNVTLSCEQNLNHDAMYWYRQDPGQGLRLIYYSQIVNDFQKGDIAEGYSVSREKKESFPLTVTSAQKNPTAFYLCASSSRGSRGTDTQYFGPGTRLTVL.

In its sample, this clone was seen a few times. This rearrangement joins TRBV30 to TRBJ2-2; the match to TRBD2 covers 11 bases. In germline, CDR1 is GTSNPN, CDR2 SVGIG (reference sequence). This CDR3 is built from 15 residues. With 0 bases clipped from V and 3 bases from J, the junction kept 0 bases outside the gene matches. Here the CDR3 DNA reads TGTGCCTGGAGTGTACTAGCGGGAGACACCGGGGAGCTGTTTTTT. Residues: CAWSVLAGDTGELFF.

The chain combines TRBV9 with TRBJ2-1, with D hard to call. Germline V gene lookup returns CDR1 SGDLS and CDR2 YYNGEE. Between the trimmed V and J ends, which lost 1 base and 6 bases, there was a span of 11 bases. There are 14 residues in the CDR3. CDR3 amino acids: CASSVHLGSNEQFF. The CDR3 bases are TGTGCCAGCAGCGTACATCTCGGGTCCAATGAGCAGTTCTTC.

The chain joins TRBV7-2 to TRBJ1-3; 8 bases fit TRBD1. Germline V gene data show CDR1 as SGHTA and CDR2 as FQGNSA. V lost 1 base and J lost 2; bases outside the gene matches: 4. The CDR3 is 16 residues long. The CDR3 DNA is TGTGCCAGCAGCTTAGGGCCGACAGGGGCTGGAAACACCATATATTTT. The encoded protein is CASSLGPTGAGNTIYF.

V is TRBV19 and J is TRBJ2-1, with a weak D call TRBD2 (6 bases). Trimming took 9 bases from V and 4 from J, leaving 16 bases between them. Germline CDR1 LNHDA, CDR2 SQIVND (reference sequence). CDR3 length: 14 amino acids. CDR3 nucleotides: TGTGCCAGCGGGGGAAACCCCGAATACAATGAGCAGTTCTTC. It yields the protein CASGGNPEYNEQFF.

This clone was counted between two and nine times. This chain joins TRBV4-1 and TRBJ2-1; 7 nucleotides match TRBD2. Germline values: CDR1 MGHRA, CDR2 YSYEKL. This CDR3 contains 17 residues. With 1 base clipped from V and 1 base from J, the junction kept 7 bases outside the gene matches. CDR3: CASSQVGGSGSYNEQFF. In nucleotides, the CDR3 is TGCGCCAGCAGCCAAGTGGGAGGGAGTGGTTCCTACAATGAGCAGTTCTTC.

The J gene is TRBJ1-2, the V gene TRBV19; unclear D gene. The V gene lost 2 bases and the J gene lost 4 bases, with 17 bases spanning the gap. There are 16 residues in the CDR3. Germline CDR1 reads LNHDA; CDR2 reads SQIVND (reference sequence). The DNA for the CDR3 is TGTGCCAGTAGTATAAACGGCGCCGCCCTGGTCTATGGCTACACCTTC. Translated, it gives CASSINGAALVYGYTF.

This clone was seen only a few times. The chain's CDR3 is CASSLEVSTEAFF. CDR3 sequence (DNA): TGTGCCAGCAGCTTAGAAGTCAGCACTGAAGCTTTCTTT. The chain employs TRBV11-3 and TRBJ1-1; D uncertain. Looked up from germline, CDR1 is SGHNT and CDR2 is YENEEA. Trimming left V 0 bases short and J 4 bases short, with 6 bases between. The CDR3 totals 13 residues. The full variable domain, in which reference TRBV11-3 and TRBJ1-1 provide the parts outside the CDR3, is EAGVVQSPRYKIIEKKQPVAFWCNPISGHNTLYWYLQNLGQGPELLIRYENEEAVDDSQLPKDRFSAERLKGVDSTLKIQPAELGDSAVYLCASSLEVSTEAFFGQGTRLTVV.

This sequence joins TRBV5-3 and TRBJ1-3; no clear D gene. TRBV5-3 is treated as an ORF (open reading frame) with a function not yet certain. This CDR3 spans 14 amino acids. The V gene lost 3 bases and the J gene lost 0 bases, with 7 bases spanning the gap. The CDR3 sequence is CARSSDFSGNTIYF. The CDR3 DNA reads TGTGCCAGAAGCTCGGACTTCTCTGGAAACACCATATATTTT.

V is TRBV7-9 and J is TRBJ1-6; 8 bases map to TRBD1. After removal of 5 bases from V and 8 bases from J, the junction contained 8 bases not matched to a gene. The CDR3 contains 15 residues. Germline lookup yields CDR1 SEHNR and CDR2 FQNEAQ (reference sequence). The CDR3 DNA reads as TGTGCCAGCAGCCCCCGGACAGGGTTGGATTCACCCCTCCACTTT. Amino acids: CASSPRTGLDSPLHF.

The chain recombines TRBV19 with TRBJ2-2, with 7 bases matching TRBD2. This CDR3 contains 15 residues. The junction had 2 bases not matched to a gene; V was cut back by 3 bases and J by 1 base. Germline V gene lookup returns CDR1 LNHDA and CDR2 SQIVND (reference sequence). The CDR3 here is CASSMRGRNTGELFF. The CDR3 DNA is TGTGCCAGTAGTATGCGCGGGAGGAACACCGGGGAGCTGTTTTTT.

J is TRBJ2-1 and V is TRBV18, with 7 bases aligning to TRBD2. Germline V CDR1 and CDR2: KGHSH, LQKENI. After removal of 6 bases from V and 0 bases from J, the junction contained 5 bases not matched to a gene. The CDR3 is 15 residues long. Here the CDR3 reads CASSSGRTSYNEQFF. The CDR3, as DNA: TGTGCCAGCTCTTCCGGGAGGACCTCCTACAATGAGCAGTTCTTC. The full variable domain, with the rest looked up from reference TRBV18 and TRBJ2-1, is NAGVMQNPRHLVRRRGQEARLRCSPMKGHSHVYWYRQLPEEGLKFMVYLQKENIIDESGMPKERFSAEFPKEGPSILRIQQVVRGDSAAYFCASSSGRTSYNEQFFGPGTRLTVL.

For this clone: A read error may account for a junction end that differs from germline. The chain combines TRBV7-9 with TRBJ2-7; 9 nucleotides line up with TRBD2. The CDR3 contains 12 residues. Germline CDR1 SEHNR, CDR2 FQNEAQ (reference sequence). The CDR3 coding sequence is TGTGCCAGCAGCTTAAGAGCGGGAGGTATCCAATTC. Its protein product is CASSLRAGGIQF.

The gene calls are TRBV28 and TRBJ2-7; D not certain. This CDR3 region has 12 residues. Trimming removed 6 bases at V and 2 bases at J, with 8 bases between. Germline CDR1 MDHEN, CDR2 SYDVKM. CDR3 protein: CASRSLAYEQYF. DNA for the CDR3: TGTGCCAGCAGGTCCCTGGCCTACGAGCAGTACTTC.

There are a few counts of this clone. V gene TRBV19 combines with J gene TRBJ1-5; 9 bases map to TRBD1. This CDR3 spans 14 amino acids. V shed 5 bases and J 4 bases; nucleotides not matched to a gene: 3. The germline CDR1 and CDR2 sequences are LNHDA and SQIVND (reference sequence). CDR3: CASSQQGANQPQHF. The CDR3 nucleotides are TGTGCCAGTAGTCAACAGGGGGCGAATCAGCCCCAGCATTTT.

There are a few counts of this clone. This sequence joins TRBV6-1 and TRBJ2-7, with 12 bases matching TRBD2. The V gene end was trimmed by 2 bases and the J gene end by 2 bases; junction bases not matched to a gene: 1. The CDR3 spans 15 residues. Germline CDR1 is MNHNS and CDR2 is SASEGT. The CDR3 region is CASSERLAGAYEQYF. Written as DNA, the CDR3 is TGTGCCAGCAGTGAAAGACTAGCGGGGGCCTACGAGCAGTACTTC.

This clone came up a few times. The gene calls are TRBV21-1 and TRBJ2-4; TRBD1, the D gene given by the table, was not confirmed from the DNA. TRBV21-1 represents a pseudogene. The CDR3 consists of 13 residues. The CDR3 loop is CASRGPAKNIQYF. CDR3 DNA sequence: TGTGCCAGCAGGGGGCCAGCCAAAAACATTCAGTACTTC.

The chain carries TRBV27 and TRBJ1-4; perhaps TRBD1 as D (5 bases). Germline loops: CDR1 MNHEY, CDR2 SMNVEV (reference sequence). V lost 3 bases and J 6 bases, leaving 14 bases between the germline ends. This CDR3 region has 15 residues. CDR3 residues: CASSLSRGAYEKLFF. The CDR3 region has the DNA TGTGCCAGCAGTTTGTCTCGCGGGGCTTATGAAAAACTGTTTTTT.

In this sample, this clone turned up a few times. The genes are TRBV5-1 and TRBJ1-1; a possible D gene is TRBD1 (6 bases). This CDR3 region has 15 residues. The germline V gene encodes CDR1 SGHRS and CDR2 YFSETQ. The V and J ends lost 4 bases and 1 base respectively, with 14 bases between them. DNA of the CDR3: TGCGCCAGCAGCGGGACATCTCCCGGGAACACTGAAGCTTTCTTT. Translated: CASSGTSPGNTEAFF.

The CDR3 spells CASGIGPMNTEAFF. The CDR3, as DNA: TGTGCCAGCGGGATCGGTCCGATGAACACTGAAGCTTTCTTT. The rearrangement joins TRBV28 to TRBJ1-1, with D unclear. V was pared by 8 bases and J by 0 bases, with 13 bases between. The CDR3 has 14 residues. The V gene's germline CDR1 is MDHEN and CDR2 SYDVKM. Complete variable domain (other parts from reference TRBV28 and TRBJ1-1): DVKVTQSSRYLVKRTGEKVFLECVQDMDHENMFWYRQDPGLGLRLIYFSYDVKMKEKGDIPEGYSVSREKKERFSLILESASTNQTSMYLCASGIGPMNTEAFFGQGTRLTVV.

This clone was seen a handful of times. The rearrangement links TRBV11-1 to TRBJ2-1, with 14 positions matching TRBD2. Germline lookup yields CDR1 SGHAT and CDR2 FQDESV (reference sequence). This CDR3 region has 19 residues. V gave up 5 bases and J gave up 9 bases; unmatched junction bases: 18. The CDR3 spells CASSPAQTSGRAVLGEQFF. DNA for the CDR3: TGTGCCAGCAGCCCTGCGCAGACTAGCGGGAGGGCAGTTCTGGGTGAGCAGTTCTTC.

The chain couples TRBV9 to TRBJ2-1, with 7 bases aligning to TRBD2. J lost 5 bases, V lost 3 bases, and 5 bases had no gene match. The V gene's germline CDR1 is SGDLS and CDR2 YYNGEE. This CDR3 has 14 residues. CDR3 amino acids: CASSASLADNEQFF. Here the CDR3 DNA reads TGTGCCAGCAGCGCCTCCCTAGCGGACAATGAGCAGTTCTTC.

The V and J genes are TRBV27 and TRBJ1-1; maybe TRBD1 (6 bases). Per the germline V gene, CDR1 is MNHEY and CDR2 is SMNVEV (reference sequence). The CDR3 has 14 residues. V lost 2 bases, J lost 8 bases, and 15 bases lay in between. CDR3 sequence: CASSLGPGGGEAFF. Here the CDR3 DNA reads TGTGCCAGCAGTTTAGGGCCGGGGGGGGGCGAAGCTTTCTTT.

The CDR3 DNA reads as TGTGCCAGCAGTGCACCGGGCGGGACGAGGAACACTGAAGCTTTCTTT. Translated: CASSAPGGTRNTEAFF. The chain carries TRBV28 and TRBJ1-1; D might be TRBD1 (5 bases). V lost 5 bases and J 1 base, leaving 17 bases between the germline ends. Looked up from germline, CDR1 is MDHEN and CDR2 is SYDVKM. This CDR3 region has 16 residues.

The gene calls are TRBV7-6 and TRBJ2-2, with 12 bases aligning to TRBD2. The CDR3 runs to 18 residues. Germline CDR1 reads SGHVS; CDR2 reads FNYEAQ. V dropped 5 bases and J dropped 0; count of bases not matched to a gene: 7. This chain's CDR3 is CASSPLTSGRTNTGELFF. CDR3 coding DNA: TGTGCCAGCAGCCCTCTAACTAGCGGGAGGACGAACACCGGGGAGCTGTTTTTT.

In nucleotides, the CDR3 is TGTGCCAGCAGAGACCTTCGTAGGGGGACAGGGTACGAGCAGTACTTC. As protein: CASRDLRRGTGYEQYF. V usage is TRBV5-6 and J usage is TRBJ2-7, with TRBD1 identical over 9 bases. V shed 5 bases, J shed 4 bases, and the junction held 13 bases outside the gene matches. This CDR3 is built from 16 residues. Looked up from germline, CDR1 is SGHDT and CDR2 is YYEEEE.

V and J are TRBV19 and TRBJ2-3; no clear D. The CDR3 sequence is 14 residues long. Germline V gives CDR1 LNHDA, CDR2 SQIVND (reference sequence). Trimming removed 4 bases from V and 10 bases from J, with 18 bases in between. As DNA, the CDR3 is TGTGCCAGTAGTACTACAACTTCGTCATGGGCGCAGTATTTT. Its translation is CASSTTTSSWAQYF. Using reference TRBV19 and TRBJ2-3 for the parts outside the CDR3, the full variable domain is DGGITQSPKYLFRKEGQNVTLSCEQNLNHDAMYWYRQDPGQGLRLIYYSQIVNDFQKGDIAEGYSVSREKKESFPLTVTSAQKNPTAFYLCASSTTTSSWAQYFGPGTRLTVL.

This clone has only one observation. As DNA, the CDR3 is TGTGCCAGCAGCTTCAAAGTTGGCTCCTACAATGAGCAGTTCTTC. Translating it yields CASSFKVGSYNEQFF. This chain connects TRBV11-2 to TRBJ2-1; D call uncertain. The germline V gene has CDR1 SGHAT and CDR2 FQNNGV. CDR3 length equals 15 residues. The V end was cut by 3 bases, the J end by 0 bases, with 9 bases between.

CDR3 region: CASGSGPMGEQYF. The CDR3 region has the DNA TGTGCCAGCGGCTCAGGACCCATGGGCGAGCAGTACTTC. The rearrangement links TRBV7-9 to TRBJ2-7; D is unresolved. V was trimmed by 8 bases and J by 6 bases, leaving 17 bases between them. Germline-derived CDR1 and CDR2 are SEHNR and FQNEAQ (reference sequence). The CDR3 is made up of 13 amino acids.

The chain uses TRBV28 and TRBJ2-1, with 7 positions matching TRBD2. Germline CDR1 is MDHEN and CDR2 is SYDVKM. The CDR3 extends over 14 amino acids. V was pared by 6 bases and J by 9 bases, with 11 bases of the junction left unmatched. The CDR3 region has the DNA TGTGCCAGCAGCTCTAGCGGAACGAAGAGTGAGCAGTTCTTC. Translated, it gives CASSSSGTKSEQFF.